This T cell receptor (beta chain) comes out of a study of early T cells in non-severe SARS-CoV-2 infection. Study details: From unsorted whole blood, bulk RNA was sequenced, and the chains remained unpaired.

From the 5' RACE reads, TCRdb called clonotypes with MiXCR, one entry per CDR3 protein. In the table there are around 63,000 distinct CDR3 sequences, more than 8% of which are singletons. The TCR sequence derives from an adult who was a healthcare worker with PCR-confirmed SARS-CoV-2 infection or an uninfected control (not recorded which). The sample in question was whole blood, obtained at baseline.

CDR3 nucleotide sequence: TGTGCCATCAGTCCTAGCTCCTACGAGCAGTACTTC. Its protein product is CAISPSSYEQYF. This sequence joins TRBV10-3 and TRBJ2-7, with D unclear. CDR1 and CDR2 from the germline V gene are ENHRY and SYGVKD. The CDR3 runs 12 residues. The germline V and J ends were trimmed by 5 bases and 0 bases, with 5 bases remaining between them.